This T cell receptor (beta chain) was obtained from a study of shared clonotypes between healthy human individuals. Among the unsorted PBMC samples, replicate PCRs used around 270 ng DNA, some 30,000 T cell genomes. The authors sequenced unsorted PBMC DNA on ten immunoSEQ deep assay plates. Measured with immunoSEQ multiplex PCR; TCRdb has only the in-frame clones, and not every one. Found here are about 450,000 clones, approximately 79% of them singletons; the top ten hold approximately 12%. Trimming left V 3 bases short and J 8 bases short, with 14 bases between. The CDR3 totals 14 residues. Germline CDR1 is KGHSH and CDR2 is LQKENI.

The TCR was taken from a woman aged 40-49 years in good health. Some clones in this sample may be carry-over from other donors' samples. V gene TRBV18 combines with J gene TRBJ2-1, with no clear D. What was sequenced was PBMCs. The DNA for the CDR3 is TGTGCCAGCTCACCCCCTTATAAGTCGGATGAGCAGTTCTTC. Protein product: CASSPPYKSDEQFF.